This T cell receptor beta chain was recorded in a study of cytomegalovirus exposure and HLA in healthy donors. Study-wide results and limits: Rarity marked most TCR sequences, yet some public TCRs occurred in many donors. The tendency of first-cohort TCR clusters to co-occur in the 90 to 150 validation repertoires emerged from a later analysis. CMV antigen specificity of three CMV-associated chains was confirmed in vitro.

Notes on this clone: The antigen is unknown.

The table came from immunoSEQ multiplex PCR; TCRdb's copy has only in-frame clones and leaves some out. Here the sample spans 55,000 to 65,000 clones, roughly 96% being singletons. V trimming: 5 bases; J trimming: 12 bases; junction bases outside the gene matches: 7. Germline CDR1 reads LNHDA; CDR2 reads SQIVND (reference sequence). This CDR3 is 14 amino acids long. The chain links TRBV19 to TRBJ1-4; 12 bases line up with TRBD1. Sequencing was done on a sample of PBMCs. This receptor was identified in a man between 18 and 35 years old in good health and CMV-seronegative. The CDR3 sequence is CASSRGTGGGELFF. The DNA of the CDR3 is TGTGCCAGTAGTCGCGGGACAGGGGGCGGAGAACTGTTTTTT.